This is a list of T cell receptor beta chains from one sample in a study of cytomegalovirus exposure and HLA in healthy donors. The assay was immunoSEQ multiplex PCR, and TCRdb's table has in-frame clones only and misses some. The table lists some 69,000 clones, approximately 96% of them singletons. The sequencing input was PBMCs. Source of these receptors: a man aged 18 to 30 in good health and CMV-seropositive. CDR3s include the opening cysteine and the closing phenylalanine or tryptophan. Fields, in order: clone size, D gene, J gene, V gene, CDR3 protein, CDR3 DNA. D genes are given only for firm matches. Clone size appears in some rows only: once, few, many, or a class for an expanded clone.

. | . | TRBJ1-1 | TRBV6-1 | CASSQGGSDTEAFF | TGTGCCAGCAGCCAGGGAGGGAGCGACACTGAAGCTTTCTTT
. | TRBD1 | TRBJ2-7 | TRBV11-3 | CASSFEDREQYF | TGTGCCAGCAGCTTCGAGGACAGGGAGCAGTACTTC
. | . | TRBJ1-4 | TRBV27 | CASSPSGGYEKLFF | TGTGCCAGCAGTCCAAGTGGAGGTTATGAAAAACTGTTTTTT
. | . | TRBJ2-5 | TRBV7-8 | CASSSRQLQETQYF | TGTGCCAGCAGCAGTCGACAGCTACAAGAGACCCAGTACTTC
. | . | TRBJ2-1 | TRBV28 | CASRDTSLYNEQFF | TGTGCCAGCCGGGACACCTCTCTCTACAATGAGCAGTTCTTC
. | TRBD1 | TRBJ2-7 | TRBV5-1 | CASSSGQALHEQYF | TGCGCCAGCAGCTCGGGACAGGCCCTCCACGAGCAGTACTTC
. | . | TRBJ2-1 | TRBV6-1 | CASKTGSGVDEQFF | TGTGCCAGCAAGACAGGAAGCGGTGTGGATGAGCAGTTCTTC
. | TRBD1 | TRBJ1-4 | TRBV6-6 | CASSYLAGGEKLFF | TGTGCCAGCAGTTACTTAGCAGGGGGGGAAAAACTGTTTTTT
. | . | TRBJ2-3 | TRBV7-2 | CASSPGSGYYSTDTQYF | TGTGCCAGCAGCCCTGGGAGCGGGTACTATAGCACAGATACGCAGTATTTT
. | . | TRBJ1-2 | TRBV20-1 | CSATGSGGYTF | TGCAGTGCCACAGGGAGCGGTGGCTACACCTTC
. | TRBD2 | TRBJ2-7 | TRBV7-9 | CASSQTGTSGTLSYEQYF | TGTGCCAGCAGCCAGACCGGGACTAGCGGGACCCTCTCCTACGAGCAGTACTTC
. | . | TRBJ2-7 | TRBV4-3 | CASSQDRGPVGYEQYF | TGCGCCAGCAGCCAAGATAGGGGCCCGGTGGGATACGAGCAGTACTTC
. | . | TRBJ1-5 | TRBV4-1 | CASSHTGTQPQHF | TGCGCCAGCAGCCACACAGGGACTCAGCCCCAGCATTTT
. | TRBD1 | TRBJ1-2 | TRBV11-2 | CASSLATGTNYGYTF | TGTGCCAGCAGCTTAGCGACAGGGACCAACTATGGCTACACCTTC
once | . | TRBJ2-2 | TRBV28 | CASSLRATHGELFF | TGTGCCAGCAGTTTGAGGGCGACCCACGGGGAGCTGTTTTTT
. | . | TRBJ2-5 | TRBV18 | CASSPPDRSAPQETQYF | TGTGCCAGCTCACCACCGGACAGAAGCGCGCCTCAAGAGACCCAGTACTTC
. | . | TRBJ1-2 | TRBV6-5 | CASRLSHIYGYTF | TGTGCCAGCAGGCTAAGTCATATCTATGGCTACACCTTC
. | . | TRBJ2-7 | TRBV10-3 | CAASEGRTYEQYF | TGTGCCGCCAGTGAGGGCCGCACCTACGAGCAGTACTTC
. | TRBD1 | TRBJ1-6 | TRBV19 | CASSDRGLNSPLHF | TGTGCCAGTAGCGACAGGGGGCTTAATTCACCCCTCCACTTT
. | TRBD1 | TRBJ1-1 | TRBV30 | CAWSLAGGRTEAFF | TGTGCCTGGAGTCTTGCAGGGGGTAGAACTGAAGCTTTCTTT
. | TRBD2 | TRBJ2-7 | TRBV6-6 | CASSYLSGKSAYEQYF | TGTGCCAGCAGTTACCTGAGCGGGAAGAGCGCCTACGAGCAGTACTTC
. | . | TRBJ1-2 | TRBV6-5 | CASSYSTGFSYGYTF | TGTGCCAGCAGTTACTCGACAGGTTTCAGCTATGGCTACACCTTC
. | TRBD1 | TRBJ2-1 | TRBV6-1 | CATQDRDHNEQFF | TGTGCCACACAGGACAGGGACCACAATGAGCAGTTCTTC
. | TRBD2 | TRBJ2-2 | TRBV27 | CASSPDPGLVPGELFF | TGTGCCAGCAGTCCGGACCCTGGACTAGTTCCCGGGGAGCTGTTTTTT
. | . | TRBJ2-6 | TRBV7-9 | CASSLIGSSSGANVLTF | TGTGCCAGCAGCTTAATTGGCAGTTCCTCTGGGGCCAACGTCCTGACTTTC
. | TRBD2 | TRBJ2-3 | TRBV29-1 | CSVDISGRSTDTQYF | TGCAGCGTTGATATTAGCGGGAGAAGCACAGATACGCAGTATTTT
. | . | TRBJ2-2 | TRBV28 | CASSSGWSRWEYGELFF | TGTGCCAGCAGTTCCGGTTGGTCCCGCTGGGAGTACGGGGAGCTGTTTTTT
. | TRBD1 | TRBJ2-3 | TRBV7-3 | CASSYVGQGTDTQYF | TGTGCCAGCAGCTACGTAGGACAGGGAACAGATACGCAGTATTTT
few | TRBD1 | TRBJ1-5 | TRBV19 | CASSPGQADQPQHF | TGTGCCAGTAGTCCAGGACAGGCAGATCAGCCCCAGCATTTT
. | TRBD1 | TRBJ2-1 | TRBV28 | CAGRDRNNEQFF | TGTGCCGGCCGGGACAGAAACAATGAGCAGTTCTTC
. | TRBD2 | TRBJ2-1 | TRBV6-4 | CASSDDSSGSGEQFF | TGTGCCAGCAGTGACGACTCTAGCGGGAGTGGTGAGCAGTTCTTC
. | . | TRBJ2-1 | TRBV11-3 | CASSSGLNNEQFF | TGTGCCAGCAGCTCGGGACTCAACAATGAGCAGTTCTTC
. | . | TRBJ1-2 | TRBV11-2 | CASSAPGELETNYGYTF | TGTGCCAGCAGCGCCCCGGGGGAGCTCGAAACTAACTATGGCTACACCTTC
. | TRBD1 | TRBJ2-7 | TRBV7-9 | CASSLRTGGASLLSYEQYF | TGTGCCAGCAGCTTACGGACAGGGGGCGCGTCTTTGTTGTCCTACGAGCAGTACTTC
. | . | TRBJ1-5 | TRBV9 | CASGRGGSQPQHF | TGTGCCAGCGGTCGGGGTGGGAGTCAGCCCCAGCATTTT
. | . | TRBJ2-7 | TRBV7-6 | CASSLGIQGVQGEQYF | TGTGCCAGCAGCTTAGGTATTCAGGGCGTTCAAGGAGAGCAGTACTTC
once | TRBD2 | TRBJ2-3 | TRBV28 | CASNRAGASTDTQYF | TGTGCCAGCAACCGAGCGGGGGCGAGCACAGATACGCAGTATTTT
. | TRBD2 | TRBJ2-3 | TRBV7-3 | CASSLGTSGTTDTQYF | TGTGCCAGCAGCCTAGGGACTAGCGGGACCACAGATACGCAGTATTTT
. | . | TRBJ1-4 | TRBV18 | CASSVSGATNEKLFF | TGTGCCAGCTCCGTATCAGGGGCAACTAATGAAAAACTGTTTTTT
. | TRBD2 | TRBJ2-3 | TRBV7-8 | CASTLLPGLAGTDTQYF | TGTGCCAGCACCCTCTTGCCTGGGCTAGCGGGCACAGATACGCAGTATTTT
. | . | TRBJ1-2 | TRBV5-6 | CASSSEGYTF | TGTGCCAGCAGCTCCGAGGGCTACACCTTC
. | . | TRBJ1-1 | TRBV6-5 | CASSYQSGRGGTEAFF | TGTGCCAGCAGTTACCAGTCCGGCAGGGGTGGCACTGAAGCTTTCTTT
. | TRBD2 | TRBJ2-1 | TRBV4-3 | CASSQDPSGSTHNEQFF | TGCGCCAGCAGCCAAGACCCTAGCGGGAGTACCCACAATGAGCAGTTCTTC
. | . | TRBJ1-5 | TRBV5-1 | CASSLGGDNSNQPQHF | TGCGCCAGCAGCCTCGGGGGGGACAATAGCAATCAGCCCCAGCATTTT
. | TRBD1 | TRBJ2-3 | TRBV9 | CASSPDGQGIADTQYF | TGTGCCAGCAGCCCTGATGGACAGGGGATCGCAGATACGCAGTATTTT
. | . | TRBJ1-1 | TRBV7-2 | CASSSRKIYEAFF | TGTGCCAGCAGCTCGAGGAAAATATATGAAGCTTTCTTT